The rows below give T cell receptor beta chains drawn from one sample of a study of cytomegalovirus exposure and HLA in healthy donors. Some clones are missing from TCRdb's copy, which holds only in-frame ones; the method was immunoSEQ multiplex PCR. Of 160,000 or so clones in the sample, 80% to 90% are singletons; the top ten hold under 7.5%. Sequencing input: PBMCs. All receptors derive from a man in his fifties or sixties in good health and CMV-seropositive. Each CDR3 is given with its conserved first and last residue. The D gene is left open where the match is weak. The size entry is marked missing in some rows and otherwise reads once, few, many or a size class.

16	TRBV11-3	.	.	TRBJ2-1	TGTGCCAGCAGCTTAGGGGGGCGGGCTAGGTACAATGAGCAGTTCTTC	CASSLGGRARYNEQFF
14	TRBV30	TRBD1	.	TRBJ1-5	TGTGCCTGGAGCTATCAGGGGGGCAATCAGCCCCAGCATTTT	CAWSYQGGNQPQHF
15	TRBV5-6	.	.	TRBJ2-3	TGTGCCAGCAGCGCCCTTGCGGGATCGTGGGATACGCAGTATTTT	CASSALAGSWDTQYF
16	TRBV18	.	.	TRBJ1-1	TGTGCCAGCTCACGCCCTATGGGGGGGATGAACACTGAAGCTTTCTTT	CASSRPMGGMNTEAFF
15	TRBV9	TRBD2	.	TRBJ2-1	TGTGCCAACAGCGTAGTGGGGGGGGTTTACAATGAGCAGTTCTTC	CANSVVGGVYNEQFF
11	TRBV9	.	.	TRBJ1-2	TGTGCCAGCAGCGACAGGGATGGCTACACCTTC	CASSDRDGYTF
14	TRBV6-1	TRBD1	.	TRBJ1-2	TGTGCCAGCAGAGAGGACAGGCGGAGCTATGGCTACACCTTC	CASREDRRSYGYTF
17	TRBV6-4	TRBD2	.	TRBJ2-3	TGTGCCAGCAGTGACTCGACTAGCGGGACTAGCACAGATACGCAGTATTTT	CASSDSTSGTSTDTQYF
13	TRBV11-3	.	.	TRBJ2-5	TGTGCCAGCAGCTTTGAGGATCAAGAGACCCAGTACTTC	CASSFEDQETQYF
16	TRBV18	TRBD2	.	TRBJ2-2	TGTGCCAGCTCACGAGGACTAGCGGCCGACTCCGGGGAGCTGTTTTTT	CASSRGLAADSGELFF
16	TRBV21-1	.	.	TRBJ1-3	TGTGCCAGCAGCAAACAGGGGACGGGTAATGGAAACACCATATATTTT	CASSKQGTGNGNTIYF
14	TRBV7-3	.	.	TRBJ2-1	TGTGCCAGCAGCTTAACTTTGGGGGCTGGTGAGCAGTTCTTC	CASSLTLGAGEQFF
15	TRBV6-1	.	.	TRBJ2-5	TGTGCCAGCAGCGCCATCCGGGACTACCAAGAGACCCAGTACTTC	CASSAIRDYQETQYF
16	TRBV7-6	TRBD1	.	TRBJ1-3	TGTGCCAGCAGCTTCGCAGGGGGAGCCTCTGGAAACACCATATATTTT	CASSFAGGASGNTIYF
14	TRBV2	.	few	TRBJ1-1	TGTGCCAGCAGTGAAGCAGGGGGAAACACTGAAGCTTTCTTT	CASSEAGGNTEAFF
17	TRBV18	.	.	TRBJ1-3	TGTGCCAGCTCACCTTTGGCAGGGGCTCCCTCTGGAAACACCATATATTTT	CASSPLAGAPSGNTIYF
15	TRBV11-1	TRBD1	.	TRBJ1-2	TGTGCCAGCAGCTTAGAGACAGGGGCCAACTATGGCTACACCTTC	CASSLETGANYGYTF
15	TRBV5-8	.	.	TRBJ1-1	TGTGCCAGCAGCTTATTTCTAGGGGCAAACACTGAAGCTTTCTTT	CASSLFLGANTEAFF
14	TRBV7-9	TRBD1	.	TRBJ1-4	TGTGCCAGCAGCTGGGACAGGGTTGTGGAAAAACTGTTTTTT	CASSWDRVVEKLFF
15	TRBV11-2	.	few	TRBJ2-1	TGTGCCAGCAGCTTAGCGCCAGGGGTTGGCAATGAGCAGTTCTTC	CASSLAPGVGNEQFF
16	TRBV19	TRBD1	.	TRBJ1-1	TGTGCCACTTTGTCCGGGACAGGGATTACGAACACTGAAGCTTTCTTT	CATLSGTGITNTEAFF
14	TRBV5-1	.	.	TRBJ1-5	TGCGCCAGCAGCCTGCGTCCGGGCGGGGGGCCCCAGCATTTT	CASSLRPGGGPQHF
14	TRBV6-5	TRBD1	.	TRBJ1-2	TGTGCCAGCAGTTCGACAGGGCGGGGAAATGGCTACACCTTC	CASSSTGRGNGYTF
15	TRBV5-1	TRBD1	.	TRBJ2-1	TGCGCCAGCAGCCCGTACCGGGACAGAAACAATGAGCAGTTCTTC	CASSPYRDRNNEQFF
15	TRBV2	.	.	TRBJ2-6	TGTGCCAGCAGCCCAATGTTCCCTGGGGCCAACGTCCTGACTTTC	CASSPMFPGANVLTF
17	TRBV5-1	.	.	TRBJ2-4	TGCGCCAGCAGCCCGCCGCCAGGGGTATCGACCAAAAACATTCAGTACTTC	CASSPPPGVSTKNIQYF
19	TRBV11-2	.	.	TRBJ1-2	TGTGCCAGCAGCGGTTATACCAGACAGGTTGAGACGCGGGAGTATGGCTACACCTTC	CASSGYTRQVETREYGYTF
15	TRBV5-1	.	.	TRBJ2-7	TGCGCCAGCAGCGCCGCGGGGCACAACTCCTACGAGCAGTACTTC	CASSAAGHNSYEQYF
18	TRBV10-3	TRBD2	.	TRBJ2-2	TGTGCCATCAGTCAGAGACTAGCGGGAGGGCCTGTCGCCGGGGAGCTGTTTTTT	CAISQRLAGGPVAGELFF
15	TRBV7-7	.	.	TRBJ2-2	TGTGCTAGCAGCTTAGAGCCAGGGCGGAGCGGGGAGCTGTTTTTT	CASSLEPGRSGELFF
15	TRBV4-1	.	.	TRBJ1-1	TGCGCCAGCAGCCAAGAAGGAGGGGCCGACACTGAAGCTTTCTTT	CASSQEGGADTEAFF
14	TRBV29-1	.	few	TRBJ1-4	TGCAGCGTCCGCGAGGGTCAGGCCGGGGAAAAACTGTTTTTT	CSVREGQAGEKLFF
18	TRBV5-1	TRBD2	.	TRBJ2-5	TGCGCCAGCAGCAGTTCTTGGGCTAGCGGGGGGTTCCAAGAGACCCAGTACTTC	CASSSSWASGGFQETQYF
14	TRBV7-9	TRBD1	.	TRBJ1-1	TGTGCCAGCAGCCCCGGACAGGCCAACACTGAAGCTTTCTTT	CASSPGQANTEAFF
13	TRBV2	TRBD1	.	TRBJ1-2	TGTGCCAGCAATTTGGACAGGGACTATGGCTACACCTTC	CASNLDRDYGYTF
12	TRBV29-1	.	many	TRBJ1-1	TGCAGCGCCCGACAGACCAACACTGAAGCTTTCTTT	CSARQTNTEAFF
16	TRBV2	.	.	TRBJ2-5	TGTGCCAGCAGTGGCACGGACAGTAGTCGGCAAGAGACCCAGTACTTC	CASSGTDSSRQETQYF
15	TRBV4-1	.	.	TRBJ2-7	TGCGCCAGCAGCCAACTAGCAAAGGGTGTCGACGAGCAGTACTTC	CASSQLAKGVDEQYF
15	TRBV6-6	TRBD2	.	TRBJ2-1	TGTGCCAGCAGTTCACTAGCGGGAGGTGAGAATGAGCAGTTCTTC	CASSSLAGGENEQFF
14	TRBV27	TRBD2	.	TRBJ2-1	TGTGCCACCGGTGGGACTAGCGGGACTTTGGAGCAGTTCTTC	CATGGTSGTLEQFF
18	TRBV28	.	.	TRBJ2-2	TGTGCCAGCAGTATACCCCCCCAAGGCCCGGGGGACACCGGGGAGCTGTTTTTT	CASSIPPQGPGDTGELFF
16	TRBV6-5	.	.	TRBJ1-6	TGTGCCAGCAGTTACTCGACGACAGGTTATAATTCACCCCTCCACTTT	CASSYSTTGYNSPLHF
12	TRBV18	.	once	TRBJ1-1	TGTGCCAGCTCCGAACAGGGCCCTGAAGCTTTCTTT	CASSEQGPEAFF
15	TRBV7-9	TRBD2	few	TRBJ2-7	TGTGCCAGCAGCATGGGACTAGCGGGGACCTACGAGCAGTACTTC	CASSMGLAGTYEQYF
14	TRBV6-5	TRBD1	.	TRBJ1-4	TGTGCCAGCAGTCAGACAGGGGGCCAAGAAAAACTGTTTTTT	CASSQTGGQEKLFF
14	TRBV2	.	once	TRBJ2-7	TGTGCCAGCAGTGGACTAGAAGGGACCTACGAGCAGTACTTC	CASSGLEGTYEQYF
14	TRBV29-1	TRBD1	once	TRBJ2-2	TGCAGCGGTAGACAGGGTGGGAACACCGGGGAGCTGTTTTTT	CSGRQGGNTGELFF
17	TRBV2	TRBD1	few	TRBJ1-5	TGTGCCAGCAGTAGAAAGGACAGGGGTTACGGCAATCAGCCCCAGCATTTT	CASSRKDRGYGNQPQHF
14	TRBV2	TRBD2	.	TRBJ2-3	TGTGCCAGCAGGGGGCGGGGGACCACAGATACGCAGTATTTT	CASRGRGTTDTQYF
16	TRBV5-1	TRBD2	.	TRBJ2-5	TGCGCCAGCAGCCAGGGTTGGGGGGGAGCGGCGGAGACCCAGTACTTC	CASSQGWGGAAETQYF
14	TRBV6-6	.	few	TRBJ1-1	TGTGCCAGCATTGAGGTGGGGGGGGACACTGAAGCTTTCTTT	CASIEVGGDTEAFF